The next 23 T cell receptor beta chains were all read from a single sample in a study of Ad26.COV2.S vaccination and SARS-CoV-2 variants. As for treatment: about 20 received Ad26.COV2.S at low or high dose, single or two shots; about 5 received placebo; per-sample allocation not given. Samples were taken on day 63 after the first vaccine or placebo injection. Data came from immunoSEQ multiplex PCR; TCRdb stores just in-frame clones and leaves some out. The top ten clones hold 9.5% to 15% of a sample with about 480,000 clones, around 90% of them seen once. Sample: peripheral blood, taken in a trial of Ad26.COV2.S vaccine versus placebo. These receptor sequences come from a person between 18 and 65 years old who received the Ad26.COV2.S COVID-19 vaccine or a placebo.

CDR3 in DNA: TGTGCCAGCAGCCAAGATTTGGAGCCGAGAGGACCTAACACCGGGGAGCTGTTTTTT. It encodes CASSQDLEPRGPNTGELFF. This chain uses TRBV3-1 (or the pseudogene TRBV3-2) with TRBJ2-2, with D unclear. The CDR3 runs 19 residues. The germline V gene encodes CDR1 LGHDT and CDR2 YNNKEL (reference sequence). V lost 0 bases and J 2 bases, leaving 19 bases between the germline ends.

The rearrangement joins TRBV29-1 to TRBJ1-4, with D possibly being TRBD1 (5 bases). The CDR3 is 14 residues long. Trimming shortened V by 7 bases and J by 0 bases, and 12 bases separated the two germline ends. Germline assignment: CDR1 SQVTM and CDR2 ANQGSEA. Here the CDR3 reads CSARDGTTNEKLFF. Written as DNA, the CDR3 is TGCAGCGCCCGGGACGGAACAACTAATGAAAAACTGTTTTTT.

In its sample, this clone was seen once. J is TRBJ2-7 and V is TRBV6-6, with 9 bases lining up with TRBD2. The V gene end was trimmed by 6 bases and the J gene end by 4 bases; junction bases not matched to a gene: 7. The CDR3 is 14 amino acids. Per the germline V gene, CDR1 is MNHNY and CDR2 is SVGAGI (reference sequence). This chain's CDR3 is CASRVAGAAYEQYF. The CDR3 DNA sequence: TGTGCCAGCAGGGTAGCGGGAGCGGCTTACGAGCAGTACTTC.

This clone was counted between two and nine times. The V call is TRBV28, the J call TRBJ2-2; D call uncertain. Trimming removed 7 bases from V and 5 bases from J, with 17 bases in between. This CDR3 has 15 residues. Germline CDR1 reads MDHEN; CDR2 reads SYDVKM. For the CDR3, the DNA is TGTGCCAGCACCCCTCACCTAAAGACAACCGGGGAGCTGTTTTTT. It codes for CASTPHLKTTGELFF.

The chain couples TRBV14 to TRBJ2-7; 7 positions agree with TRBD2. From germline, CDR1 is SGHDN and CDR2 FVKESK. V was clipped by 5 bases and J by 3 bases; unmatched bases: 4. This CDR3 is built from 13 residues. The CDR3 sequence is CASSGAGIYEQYF. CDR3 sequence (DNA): TGTGCCAGCAGCGGAGCGGGAATCTACGAGCAGTACTTC.

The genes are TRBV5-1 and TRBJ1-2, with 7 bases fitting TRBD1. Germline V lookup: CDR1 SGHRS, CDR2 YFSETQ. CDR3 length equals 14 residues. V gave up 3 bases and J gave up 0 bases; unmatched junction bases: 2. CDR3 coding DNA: TGCGCCAGCAGCTCAGGGACAGCTAACTATGGCTACACCTTC. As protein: CASSSGTANYGYTF.

This CDR3 is CASSFDPIQGENPSNEQYF. CDR3 DNA sequence: TGTGCCAGCAGCTTTGATCCCATCCAGGGGGAGAACCCTTCCAACGAGCAGTACTTC. This chain links TRBV7-6 with TRBJ2-7, with 7 nucleotides matching TRBD1. Germline trimming cut 3 bases from V and 5 bases from J; bases unmatched to any gene: 22. The CDR3 length is 19 residues. Looked up from germline, CDR1 is SGHVS and CDR2 is FNYEAQ.

The CDR3 DNA reads as TGTGCCAGCAGCCCAGGGACTAGCGGGACTGGCAGGGAGCAGTACTTC. This codes for CASSPGTSGTGREQYF. V and J are TRBV4-2 and TRBJ2-7; 13 positions agree with TRBD2. The CDR3 has 16 amino acids. The J segment lost 7 bases and the V segment lost 4 bases, leaving 10 bases of the junction unmatched. Germline V lookup: CDR1 LGHNA, CDR2 YNFKEQ.

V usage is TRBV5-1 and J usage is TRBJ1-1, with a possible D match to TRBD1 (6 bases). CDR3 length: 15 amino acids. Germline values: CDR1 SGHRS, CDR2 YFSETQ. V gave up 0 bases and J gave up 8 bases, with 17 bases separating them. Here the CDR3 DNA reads TGCGCCAGCAGCTTGGTGGGGGCAGGGGAAGGAGAAGCTTTCTTT. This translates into CASSLVGAGEGEAFF.

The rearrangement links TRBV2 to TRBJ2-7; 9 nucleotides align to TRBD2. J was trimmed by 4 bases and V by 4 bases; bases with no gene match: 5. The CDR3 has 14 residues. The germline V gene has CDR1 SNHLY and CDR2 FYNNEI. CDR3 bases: TGTGCCAGCAGTGGACCGGGACTAGCTTACGAGCAGTACTTC. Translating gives CASSGPGLAYEQYF.

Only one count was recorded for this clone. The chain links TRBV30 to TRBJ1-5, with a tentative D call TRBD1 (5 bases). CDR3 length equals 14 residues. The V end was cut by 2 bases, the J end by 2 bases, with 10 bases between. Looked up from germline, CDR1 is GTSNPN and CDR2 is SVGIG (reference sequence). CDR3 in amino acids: CAWSPLGGNQPQHF. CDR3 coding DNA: TGTGCCTGGAGTCCCCTGGGGGGCAATCAGCCCCAGCATTTT.

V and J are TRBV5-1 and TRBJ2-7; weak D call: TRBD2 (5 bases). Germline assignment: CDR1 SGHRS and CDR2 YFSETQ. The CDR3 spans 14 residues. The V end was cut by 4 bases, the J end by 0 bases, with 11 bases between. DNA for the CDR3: TGCGCCAGCAGCCGTCCCGGGGACTCCTACGAGCAGTACTTC. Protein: CASSRPGDSYEQYF.

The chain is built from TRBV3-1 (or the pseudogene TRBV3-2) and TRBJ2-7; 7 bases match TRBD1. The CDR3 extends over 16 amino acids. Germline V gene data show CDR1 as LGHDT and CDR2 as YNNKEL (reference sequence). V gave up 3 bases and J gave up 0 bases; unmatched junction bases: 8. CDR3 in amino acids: CASSQAGTESSYEQYF. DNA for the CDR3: TGTGCCAGCAGCCAGGCCGGGACAGAGAGCTCCTACGAGCAGTACTTC.

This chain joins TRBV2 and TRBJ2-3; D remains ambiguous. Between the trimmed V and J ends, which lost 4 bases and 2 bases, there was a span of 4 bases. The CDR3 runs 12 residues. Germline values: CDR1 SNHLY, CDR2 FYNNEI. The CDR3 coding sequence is TGTGCCAGCAGTGCCCACACAGATACGCAGTATTTT. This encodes CASSAHTDTQYF.

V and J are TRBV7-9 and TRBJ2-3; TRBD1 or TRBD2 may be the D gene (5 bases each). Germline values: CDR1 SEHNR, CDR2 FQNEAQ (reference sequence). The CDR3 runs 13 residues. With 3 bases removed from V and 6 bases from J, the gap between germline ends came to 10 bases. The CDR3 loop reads CASSFVGTDTQYF. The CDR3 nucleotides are TGTGCCAGCAGCTTTGTAGGGACCGATACGCAGTATTTT.

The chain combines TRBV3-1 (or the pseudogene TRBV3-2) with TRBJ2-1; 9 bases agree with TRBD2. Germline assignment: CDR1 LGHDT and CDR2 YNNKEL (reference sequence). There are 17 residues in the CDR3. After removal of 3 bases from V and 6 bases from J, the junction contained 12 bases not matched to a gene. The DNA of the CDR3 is TGTGCCAGCAGCCACAATATCCTTAGCGGGAGAGGCAATGAGCAGTTCTTC. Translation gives CASSHNILSGRGNEQFF.

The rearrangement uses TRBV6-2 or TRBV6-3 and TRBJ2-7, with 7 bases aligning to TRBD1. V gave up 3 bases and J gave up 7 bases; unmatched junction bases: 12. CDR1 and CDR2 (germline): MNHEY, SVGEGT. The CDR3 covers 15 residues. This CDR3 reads CASSYAGTVGKEQYF. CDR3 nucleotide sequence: TGTGCCAGCAGTTATGCCGGGACAGTAGGGAAGGAGCAGTACTTC.

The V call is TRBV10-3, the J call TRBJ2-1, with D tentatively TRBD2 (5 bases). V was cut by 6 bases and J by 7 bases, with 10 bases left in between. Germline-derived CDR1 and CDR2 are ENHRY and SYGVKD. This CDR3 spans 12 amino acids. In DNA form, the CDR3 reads TGTGCCATCAGCGGACTGATAAATGAGCAGTTCTTC. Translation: CAISGLINEQFF.

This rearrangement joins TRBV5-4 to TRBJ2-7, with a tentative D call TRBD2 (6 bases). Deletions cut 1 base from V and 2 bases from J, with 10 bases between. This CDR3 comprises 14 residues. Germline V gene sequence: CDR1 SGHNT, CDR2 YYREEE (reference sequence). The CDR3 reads CASSLQGRTYEQYF. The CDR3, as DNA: TGTGCCAGCAGCTTGCAAGGGAGGACCTACGAGCAGTACTTC.

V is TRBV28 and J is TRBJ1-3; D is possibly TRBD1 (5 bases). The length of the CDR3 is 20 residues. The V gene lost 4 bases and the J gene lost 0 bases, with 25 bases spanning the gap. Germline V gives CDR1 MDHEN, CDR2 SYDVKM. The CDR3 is CASSSASQPGVPVSGNTIYF. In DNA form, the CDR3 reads TGTGCCAGCAGTTCAGCCAGCCAGCCGGGGGTTCCCGTCTCTGGAAACACCATATATTTT.

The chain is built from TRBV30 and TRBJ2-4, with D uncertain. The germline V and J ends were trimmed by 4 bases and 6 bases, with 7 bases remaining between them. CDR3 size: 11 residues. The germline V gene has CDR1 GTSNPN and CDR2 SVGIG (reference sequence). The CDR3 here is CAWTRGNIQYF. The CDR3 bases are TGTGCCTGGACTAGAGGAAACATTCAGTACTTC.

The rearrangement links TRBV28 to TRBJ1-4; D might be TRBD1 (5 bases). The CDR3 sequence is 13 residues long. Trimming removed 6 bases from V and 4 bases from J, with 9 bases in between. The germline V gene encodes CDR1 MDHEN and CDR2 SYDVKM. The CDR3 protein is CASRRQFNEKLFF. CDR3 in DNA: TGTGCCAGCAGACGACAGTTTAATGAAAAACTGTTTTTT. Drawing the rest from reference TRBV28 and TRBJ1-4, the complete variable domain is DVKVTQSSRYLVKRTGEKVFLECVQDMDHENMFWYRQDPGLGLRLIYFSYDVKMKEKGDIPEGYSVSREKKERFSLILESASTNQTSMYLCASRRQFNEKLFFGSGTQLSVL.

The CDR3 spells CASTLKGRYYEQYF. The DNA of the CDR3 is TGTGCCAGCACCCTCAAGGGCAGATACTACGAGCAGTACTTC. J is TRBJ2-7 and V is TRBV28; D ambiguous. Germline CDR1 is MDHEN and CDR2 is SYDVKM. The CDR3 contains 14 residues. V lost 7 bases and J lost 3, with 16 bases in between.